This T cell receptor (beta chain) stems from a study of blood T cell repertoires in COVID-19. Study-wide context: COVID-19 samples from acute and convalescent phases originated in the United States, Italy and Spain. Sources were T cells, B-cell-depleted T cells, or PBMCs; the material itself was cDNA or gDNA.

Authors' processing steps: Scientists estimated how many nucleated cells there were by amplifying reference gene primers. TCRdb's table, derived via immunoSEQ multiplex PCR, lists solely in-frame clones and lacks some. The V and J calls and clone size come from that table; D and trimming were worked out from the DNA. This table holds tens of thousands of clones, 87% found once. V was clipped by 1 base and J by 3 bases, with 9 bases between them. The V gene's germline CDR1 is SQVTM and CDR2 ANQGSEA. The CDR3 contains 13 residues. The chain employs TRBV29-1 and TRBJ2-5; weak D call: TRBD2 (5 bases). Sequencing input: peripheral blood. The receptor was isolated from a woman aged 45-65 years with acute or convalescent COVID-19. This CDR3 is CSVEGRGKETQYF. Written as DNA, the CDR3 is TGCAGCGTTGAAGGTAGAGGGAAAGAGACCCAGTACTTC.